This TCR beta chain was sequenced during a study of regulatory T cells in long-lasting Graves disease. Points from the study as a whole: Small numbers of samples may have cut accuracy. Gene preferences differed: TRBV28, TRBJ1-2, TRBJ2-5 in persistent cases.

As regards this clonotype: Its antigen remains unidentified.

Construction of the TCR beta libraries employed iRepertoire HTBI primers in conjunction with Arm-PCR of CDR3 regions. TCRdb reprocessed the multiplex PCR reads with MiXCR, giving one entry per CDR3 protein. The data show 500,000 or so distinct CDR3 sequences, 15% to 20% seen once. V lost 0 bases and J lost 3; bases outside the gene matches: 15. The CDR3 length is 18 residues. Germline V CDR1 and CDR2: DFQATT, SNEGSKA (reference sequence). Time point: newly diagnosed GD, antithyroid drugs for less than 3 months. Extracted PBMC RNA gave rise to the TCR library. Patients were from an endocrinology department in Xi'an, China. The sample was also linked to a second study, of T cells in Graves' hyperthyroidism and ophthalmopathy.

The material sequenced was peripheral blood mononuclear cells (PBMCs), taken at new diagnosis, from a patient treated with antithyroid drugs. The chain is built from TRBV20-1 and TRBJ2-7; 9 nucleotides agree with TRBD2. This clonotype was sampled from a man aged 35 to 55 with Graves disease. CDR3 protein: CSARDFYTRASGIYEQYF. As DNA, the CDR3 is TGCAGTGCTAGAGATTTTTATACGCGGGCTAGCGGGATCTACGAGCAGTACTTC.